This TCR beta chain was profiled in a study of blood T cell repertoires in COVID-19 (dated by TCRdb to between 2020 and 2021). Study-level background: Samples covering the acute and convalescent phases of COVID-19 were provided by collaborators in the United States, Italy and Spain. The material from the prospective study consisted of cDNA or gDNA derived from T cells, B-cell-depleted T cells, or PBMCs. Subjects who had been exposed to COVID-19, were actively infected with it, or had recovered from it provided the deeply sampled blood TCRbeta repertoires that made up the dataset. A freely available public database, intended as a resource for researchers studying the immune response to SARS-CoV-2, is where the repertoires were released. The samples were drawn from the first 160 participants of the ongoing ImmuneRACE study and from 950 to 1,500 subjects provided by 6 global collaborators. A de-identified subject ID, COVID-19 status, age in years and sex were almost always included in the sample metadata. HLA class I and class II types, where available, came from metadata supplied by the sample provider rather than from assay-based typing. Study-wide findings and limitations: The quantity of clinical and demographic metadata differed by source and by participant and was supplied without curation.

A remark on this clone: Its antigen remains unidentified. No qualities accompany the bases; no much larger clone lies one base away.

TCRbeta CDR3 regions were amplified from genomic DNA using the immunoSEQ Assay, a bias-controlled multiplex PCR. In the original analysis: Within the assay, amplification of reference gene primers was used to estimate how many nucleated cells each sample contained. To quantify the absolute abundance of each unique TCRbeta CDR3 rearrangement, sequence reads were collapsed and filtered. For each sample, productive Simpson clonality was calculated by taking the square root of Simpson's diversity index across productive rearrangements. TCRdb stores this immuneACCESS table with in-frame sequences only. Part of the clones is absent; in the studies checked, under half of the shortfall reflects unresolved V genes, and no reason is known for the rest. Clone size and V and J calls were adopted from that table, with D and trimming inferred from the DNA. The sample data list almost 300,000 clones, and 70% to 90% of these were observed just once. The top ten hold roughly 1.3% of the sample.

Whole blood was collected in K2EDTA tubes by collaborating institutions according to the institutions' own protocols. For TCRbeta analysis, collaborators shipped samples in one of three forms: frozen whole blood, isolated PBMCs, or DNA extracted from either of those sample types. The source of this sequence is a man between 65 and 85 years old with acute or convalescent COVID-19. Sequencing input: peripheral blood.

In nucleotide form, the sequence is TGTGCCAGCACTCGCCGGCCAGGGGAAGGCTATGGCTACACCTTC. Translation gives CASTRRPGEGYGYTF. The chain couples TRBV28 to TRBJ1-2; a tentative D match to TRBD1 spans 6 bases. The CDR3 sequence holds 15 residues, the cysteine and phenylalanine included. Only CDR3 DNA remains: 45 bases, in frame from the first base. The trim is 7 bases for V and 4 bases for J, with a gap of 19 bases between the germline ends. CDR1 MDHEN and CDR2 SYDVKM are derived from the germline V gene.